These 20 T cell receptor beta chains were sequenced from one sample in a study of T cell responses to AZD1222 COVID-19 vaccine. Method: immunoSEQ multiplex PCR; TCRdb's copy keeps in-frame clones and lacks some. This sample carries about 170,000 clones, roughly nine tenths of them seen once, and the ten largest clones take approximately 2.5%. The sequencing used peripheral blood, collected on day 0 of AZD1222 vaccination. These receptors came from an adult in good health.

The CDR3 loop is CASSHTGWGTGELFF. The CDR3 DNA sequence: TGTGCCAGCAGCCACACAGGGTGGGGCACCGGGGAGCTGTTTTTT. This chain links TRBV5-8 with TRBJ2-2, with D maybe TRBD1 (6 bases). The CDR3 is made up of 15 amino acids. V was trimmed by 4 bases and J by 4 bases, leaving 14 bases between them. CDR1 SGHTS and CDR2 YDEGEE come from the germline V gene.

This chain links TRBV29-1 with TRBJ1-2; D remains ambiguous. The V gene's germline CDR1 is SQVTM and CDR2 ANQGSEA. The CDR3 runs to 10 residues. The V end was cut by 8 bases, the J end by 13 bases, with 17 bases between. The CDR3 DNA reads TGCAGCACCCTAGGGCCGAAGCCCACCTTC. It codes for CSTLGPKPTF.

The genes are TRBV19 and TRBJ2-7; a possible D gene is TRBD1 (6 bases). V gave up 1 base and J gave up 4 bases, with 11 bases separating them. Germline V gene sequence: CDR1 LNHDA, CDR2 SQIVND (reference sequence). CDR3 size: 14 residues. The CDR3 region is CASSIGLGGYEQYF. The CDR3 coding sequence is TGTGCCAGTAGTATAGGATTAGGGGGATACGAGCAGTACTTC.

The chain is built from TRBV3-1 (or the pseudogene TRBV3-2) and TRBJ1-1; 8 bases align to TRBD1. J gave up 8 bases and V 8 bases, and 10 bases lay outside the gene matches. The CDR3 runs 13 residues. Germline V gives CDR1 LGHDT, CDR2 YNNKEL (reference sequence). The CDR3 DNA reads TGTGCCAGCCGGAGGGAGACAGGGGAAGAAGCTTTCTTT. Its protein product is CASRRETGEEAFF.

This clone has a single count. This chain joins TRBV19 and TRBJ1-1; maybe TRBD1 (5 bases). Germline V CDR1 and CDR2: LNHDA, SQIVND (reference sequence). The CDR3 has 16 residues. Between the trimmed V and J ends, which lost 3 bases and 8 bases, there was a span of 22 bases. CDR3: CASSITSGGVPGEAFF. The CDR3 region has the DNA TGTGCCAGTAGTATCACTTCAGGAGGGGTTCCGGGAGAAGCTTTCTTT.

As concerns this clone: Different DNA sequences within this sample yield the same CDR3. The chain combines TRBV19 with TRBJ2-5, with 7 nucleotides matching TRBD1. CDR3 length: 13 residues. Germline CDR1 and CDR2: LNHDA and SQIVND (reference sequence). The V segment lost 6 bases and the J segment 0 bases; nucleotides outside the gene matches: 1. DNA of the CDR3: TGTGCCAGTAGCAGGGGGTACCAAGAGACCCAGTACTTC. Translation gives CASSRGYQETQYF.

The chain couples TRBV12-3 or TRBV12-4 to TRBJ1-2, with TRBD1 matching over 7 bases. The J segment lost 3 bases and the V segment lost 6 bases, leaving 4 bases of the junction unmatched. This CDR3 spans 13 amino acids. CDR3 residues: CASSLRGDYGYTF. In DNA, the CDR3 is TGTGCCAGCAGCCTCAGGGGGGACTATGGCTACACCTTC.

With respect to this clone: This same CDR3 is encoded by further DNA sequences in the sample. The chain joins TRBV27 to TRBJ1-5; unclear D gene. Trimming took off 2 bases at V and 4 bases at J, with 6 bases between the two ends. Germline V gene data show CDR1 as MNHEY and CDR2 as SMNVEV (reference sequence). This CDR3 comprises 13 residues. The DNA for the CDR3 is TGTGCCAGCAGTTTAGGGAGAAATCAGCCCCAGCATTTT. Protein sequence: CASSLGRNQPQHF.

The V and J genes are TRBV10-3 and TRBJ1-1; maybe TRBD1 (6 bases). The V gene's germline CDR1 is ENHRY and CDR2 SYGVKD. The V gene lost 2 bases and the J gene lost 0 bases, with 25 bases spanning the gap. This CDR3 contains 20 residues. CDR3 region: CAISEGVQGPLGPLNTEAFF. DNA of the CDR3: TGTGCCATCAGTGAGGGGGTCCAGGGGCCCCTGGGGCCGCTGAACACTGAAGCTTTCTTT.

This rearrangement joins TRBV25-1 to TRBJ1-2; TRBD1 matches 9 bases. V trimming: 5 bases; J trimming: 5 bases; junction bases outside the gene matches: 9. The CDR3 extends over 15 amino acids. Germline V lookup: CDR1 MGHDK, CDR2 SYGVNS. CDR3 in DNA: TGTGCCAGCAGTAAACGCTCCGGGACAGGGTATGGCTACACCTTC. It encodes CASSKRSGTGYGYTF.

This sequence joins TRBV3-1 (or the pseudogene TRBV3-2) and TRBJ2-1; 14 bases align to TRBD2. The germline gives CDR1 LGHDT, CDR2 YNNKEL (reference sequence). With 4 bases clipped from V and 8 bases from J, the junction kept 4 bases outside the gene matches. The length of the CDR3 is 15 residues. In DNA form, the CDR3 reads TGTGCCAGCAGCCCGGGACTAGCGGGAGCCTATGAGCAGTTCTTC. Encoded protein: CASSPGLAGAYEQFF.

This chain links TRBV29-1 with TRBJ1-4; D unresolved. Trimming shortened V by 3 bases and J by 7 bases, and 6 bases separated the two germline ends. The CDR3 has 11 amino acids. Germline CDR1 and CDR2: SQVTM and ANQGSEA. The CDR3 region has the DNA TGCAGCGTTGATTCGGCTGAAAAACTGTTTTTT. As protein: CSVDSAEKLFF.

The chain links TRBV19 to TRBJ1-1, with unresolved D. Trimming took 3 bases from V and 0 from J, leaving 11 bases between them. The CDR3 sequence is 15 residues long. CDR1 and CDR2 from the germline V gene are LNHDA and SQIVND (reference sequence). Here the CDR3 reads CASSIGGSMNTEAFF. CDR3 in DNA: TGTGCCAGTAGTATTGGTGGCAGCATGAACACTGAAGCTTTCTTT.

A note on this clone: At the DNA level, this CDR3 is encoded by other sequences in the same sample as well. The chain recombines TRBV7-9 with TRBJ2-3; no clear D gene. Trimming shortened V by 4 bases and J by 3 bases, and 2 bases separated the two germline ends. The CDR3 consists of 11 residues. Germline values: CDR1 SEHNR, CDR2 FQNEAQ (reference sequence). The CDR3 nucleotides read TGTGCCAGCAGCTCGACAGATACGCAGTATTTT. Translating it yields CASSSTDTQYF.

The chain joins TRBV12-5 to TRBJ1-1, with D possibly TRBD1 on 5 matching bases. Trimming took 4 bases from V and 8 from J, leaving 17 bases between them. Germline loops: CDR1 LGHNT, CDR2 FRNRAP. This CDR3 is built from 14 residues. CDR3 nucleotides: TGTGCTAGTGGTTCGCCACCAACCGGGGCCGAAGCTTTCTTT. Its protein product is CASGSPPTGAEAFF.

V usage is TRBV7-9 and J usage is TRBJ1-1; possibly TRBD1 for D (5 bases). The germline V and J ends were trimmed by 1 base and 10 bases, with 10 bases remaining between them. This CDR3 is 12 amino acids long. Germline V lookup: CDR1 SEHNR, CDR2 FQNEAQ (reference sequence). The CDR3 DNA reads TGTGCCAGCAGCTTAGTAGGGGTGCGAGCTTTCTTT. Its translation: CASSLVGVRAFF.

V usage is TRBV6-5 and J usage is TRBJ2-3; 9 nucleotides line up with TRBD2. CDR3 size: 15 residues. V dropped 1 base and J dropped 3; count of bases not matched to a gene: 2. Germline values: CDR1 MNHEY, CDR2 SVGAGI. CDR3 loop: CASSYLAGVTDTQYF. In nucleotides, the CDR3 is TGTGCCAGCAGTTACTTAGCGGGAGTGACAGATACGCAGTATTTT.

The CDR3 protein is CASSGKDNQPQHF. CDR3 sequence (DNA): TGTGCCAGCTCAGGCAAGGACAATCAGCCCCAGCATTTT. The chain combines TRBV18 with TRBJ1-5; D gene ambiguous. Per the germline V gene, CDR1 is KGHSH and CDR2 is LQKENI. Trimming took off 5 bases at V and 3 bases at J, with 8 bases between the two ends. The CDR3 extends over 13 amino acids.

This sequence joins TRBV4-1 and TRBJ2-7; the D gene is possibly TRBD1 (6 bases). The CDR3 loop spans 15 amino acids. Germline CDR1 and CDR2: MGHRA and YSYEKL. Trimming shortened V by 2 bases and J by 0 bases, and 11 bases separated the two germline ends. The DNA for the CDR3 is TGCGCCAGCAGCCAACAACAGGGTCTCTCCTACGAGCAGTACTTC. It encodes CASSQQQGLSYEQYF.

The CDR3 protein is CASSLELAGNTGELFF. The CDR3 nucleotides read TGTGCCAGCAGCTTGGAACTAGCGGGGAACACCGGGGAGCTGTTTTTT. V usage is TRBV5-4 and J usage is TRBJ2-2; the match to TRBD2 covers 9 bases. Per germline, CDR1 SGHNT and CDR2 YYREEE (reference sequence). The V segment lost 0 bases and the J segment 1 base; nucleotides outside the gene matches: 1. The CDR3 loop spans 16 amino acids.